This passage covers 17 T cell receptor beta chains from one sample sequenced in a study of cytomegalovirus exposure and HLA in healthy donors. The PCR contained 60 Vbeta and 13 Jbeta primers. Profiled with immunoSEQ multiplex PCR; TCRdb holds only in-frame clones, not every one. The sample lists 150,000 or so clones, approximately 84% occurring once. The sequencing input was PBMCs. The receptors here all came from a man aged 30 to 39 in good health and CMV-seropositive.

The rearrangement uses TRBV7-9 and TRBJ2-1; D is uncertain. Germline CDR1 is SEHNR and CDR2 is FQNEAQ (reference sequence). Trimming removed 5 bases at V and 7 bases at J, with 15 bases between. This CDR3 region has 14 residues. This chain's CDR3 is CASSRDSEGNEQFF. For the CDR3, the DNA is TGTGCCAGCAGCCGCGACTCCGAAGGTAATGAGCAGTTCTTC. The whole variable domain, remainder taken from reference TRBV7-9 and TRBJ2-1, is DTGVSQNPRHKITKRGQNVTFRCDPISEHNRLYWYRQTLGQGPEFLTYFQNEAQLEKSRLLSDRFSAERPKGSFSTLEIQRTEQGDSAMYLCASSRDSEGNEQFFGPGTRLTVL.

This clone was observed a handful of times. J is TRBJ2-7 and V is TRBV5-5; TRBD2 matches at 7 bases. In germline, CDR1 is SGHKS, CDR2 YYEKEE (reference sequence). The CDR3 extends over 15 amino acids. J was trimmed by 0 bases and V by 4 bases; bases with no gene match: 7. CDR3 loop: CASSPSGGSSYEQYF. CDR3 DNA sequence: TGTGCCAGCAGCCCCTCGGGGGGAAGCTCCTACGAGCAGTACTTC.

V is TRBV9 and J is TRBJ1-3, with a tentative D call TRBD1 (5 bases). V was shortened by 4 bases and J by 0 bases, with 11 bases between the two germline ends. Germline CDR1 is SGDLS and CDR2 is YYNGEE. This CDR3 region has 15 residues. The CDR3 loop reads CASSRGWGSGNTIYF. CDR3 bases: TGTGCCAGCAGCAGGGGATGGGGCTCTGGAAACACCATATATTTT.

This clone was detected only once. The chain combines TRBV30 with TRBJ1-5; 7 nucleotides line up with TRBD1. The junction had 5 bases not matched to a gene; V was cut back by 5 bases and J by 4 bases. Germline V lookup: CDR1 GTSNPN, CDR2 SVGIG (reference sequence). This CDR3 is built from 13 residues. The CDR3 DNA sequence: TGTGCCTGGGCAACAGGGGATAATCAGCCCCAGCATTTT. Its translation: CAWATGDNQPQHF. Filled out from reference TRBV30 and TRBJ1-5, the complete variable domain reads SQTIHQWPATLVQPVGSPLSLECTVEGTSNPNLYWYRQAAGRGLQLLFYSVGIGQISSEVPQNLSASRPQDRQFILSSKKLLLSDSGFYLCAWATGDNQPQHFGDGTRLSIL.

In this sample, this clone turned up once. The chain carries TRBV5-1 and TRBJ2-3; 8 bases are a match to TRBD2. The CDR3 is 15 amino acids. J gave up 0 bases and V 4 bases, and 4 bases lay outside the gene matches. The V gene's germline CDR1 is SGHRS and CDR2 YFSETQ. The CDR3 reads CASSHQRGSTDTQYF. DNA for the CDR3: TGCGCCAGCAGCCACCAGCGGGGGAGCACAGATACGCAGTATTTT.

J is TRBJ2-4 and V is TRBV2; TRBD2 agrees at 14 bases. Germline values: CDR1 SNHLY, CDR2 FYNNEI. This CDR3 has 15 residues. The trim removed 3 bases at V and 8 bases at J, leaving 3 bases unmatched. In nucleotides, the CDR3 is TGTGCCAGCAGTGAGGGACTAGCGGGGGCGGACATTCAGTACTTC. The encoded protein is CASSEGLAGADIQYF.

V and J are TRBV6-4 and TRBJ2-1; tentatively, D is TRBD1 (6 bases). This CDR3 contains 15 residues. The germline gives CDR1 MRHNA, CDR2 SNTAGT. Trimming left V 4 bases short and J 4 bases short, with 14 bases between. The CDR3 DNA follows: TGTGCCAGCAGTGCTGACCGGGACACGTACAATGAGCAGTTCTTC. Protein sequence: CASSADRDTYNEQFF.

The chain carries TRBV19 and TRBJ2-5; the match to TRBD1 covers 8 bases. Germline CDR1 is LNHDA and CDR2 is SQIVND (reference sequence). V lost 2 bases, J lost 4 bases, and 3 bases stayed unmatched. This CDR3 is 14 amino acids long. CDR3 residues: CASSITGGGETQYF. The CDR3 DNA sequence: TGTGCCAGTAGTATAACAGGGGGAGGAGAGACCCAGTACTTC.

This clone was seen a handful of times. The chain links TRBV5-1 to TRBJ1-1, with 8 nucleotides matching TRBD1. This CDR3 has 15 residues. V trimming: 4 bases; J trimming: 0 bases; junction bases outside the gene matches: 5. The germline V gene encodes CDR1 SGHRS and CDR2 YFSETQ. The CDR3 sequence is CASSPWTGMNTEAFF. The CDR3 nucleotides are TGCGCCAGCAGCCCTTGGACAGGGATGAACACTGAAGCTTTCTTT.

V and J are TRBV9 and TRBJ1-2; no firm D call. The germline V and J ends were trimmed by 0 bases and 8 bases, with 17 bases remaining between them. Per germline, CDR1 SGDLS and CDR2 YYNGEE. The CDR3 is 15 amino acids. Here the CDR3 reads CASSVGQDGLRGYTF. The CDR3 DNA reads TGTGCCAGCAGCGTAGGTCAGGACGGACTGCGGGGCTACACCTTC.

In this sample, this clone turned up once. V and J are TRBV13 and TRBJ2-7; the match to TRBD1 covers 11 bases. With 2 bases clipped from V and 9 bases from J, the junction kept 12 bases outside the gene matches. Germline values: CDR1 PRHDT, CDR2 FYEKMQ (reference sequence). This CDR3 is 16 amino acids long. The CDR3 DNA sequence: TGTGCCAGCAGCTTAAGGTCCGGGACAGGGGGATTGCGGCAGTACTTC. Protein sequence: CASSLRSGTGGLRQYF.

The chain links TRBV27 to TRBJ1-1, with D hard to call. CDR1 and CDR2 from the germline V gene are MNHEY and SMNVEV (reference sequence). Trimming cost V 4 bases and J 10 bases, with 16 bases left between them. The CDR3 sequence is 13 residues long. The CDR3 DNA is TGTGCCAGCAGTTCCCTGATGGAGGCCCGAGCTTTCTTT. Translation gives CASSSLMEARAFF.

The V call is TRBV10-1, the J call TRBJ2-3; D remains ambiguous. The CDR3 is 15 residues long. V lost 0 bases and J lost 6, with 13 bases in between. Germline CDR1 reads WNHNN; CDR2 reads SYGVQD (reference sequence). The CDR3 sequence: CASSESGLVSDTQYF. CDR3 nucleotide sequence: TGCGCCAGCAGTGAGTCTGGCTTGGTATCTGATACGCAGTATTTT.

The rearrangement joins TRBV10-1 to TRBJ2-7, with 11 positions matching TRBD2. The germline CDR1 and CDR2 sequences are WNHNN and SYGVQD (reference sequence). V shed 6 bases and J 0 bases; nucleotides not matched to a gene: 7. This CDR3 has 16 amino acids. For the CDR3, the DNA is TGCGCCAGCAGAGGGACTAGCGGATCAAGCTCCTACGAGCAGTACTTC. Its protein product is CASRGTSGSSSYEQYF.

The CDR3 loop is CASSVDEGVNYGYTF. The CDR3 nucleotides are TGTGCCAGCAGCGTAGACGAGGGGGTGAACTATGGCTACACCTTC. This chain links TRBV9 with TRBJ1-2; weak D call: TRBD1 (6 bases). The CDR3 length is 15 residues. The germline gives CDR1 SGDLS, CDR2 YYNGEE. The ends were cut back, 0 bases at V and 2 bases at J, with 11 bases in the middle.

The chain carries TRBV7-9 and TRBJ2-5; 12 nucleotides agree with TRBD2. Germline V CDR1 and CDR2: SEHNR, FQNEAQ (reference sequence). V gave up 4 bases and J gave up 5 bases; unmatched junction bases: 5. The CDR3 covers 15 residues. As DNA, the CDR3 is TGTGCCAGCAGCTGGGGGACTAGCGGGTTGGAGACCCAGTACTTC. Protein: CASSWGTSGLETQYF.

The gene calls are TRBV18 and TRBJ2-5; 11 bases align to TRBD2. This CDR3 comprises 15 residues. The germline CDR1 and CDR2 sequences are KGHSH and LQKENI. V was pared by 8 bases and J by 0 bases, with 5 bases of the junction left unmatched. The CDR3 region has the DNA TGTGCCAGCCAGACTAGCGGGGAGTACCAAGAGACCCAGTACTTC. Translating gives CASQTSGEYQETQYF.